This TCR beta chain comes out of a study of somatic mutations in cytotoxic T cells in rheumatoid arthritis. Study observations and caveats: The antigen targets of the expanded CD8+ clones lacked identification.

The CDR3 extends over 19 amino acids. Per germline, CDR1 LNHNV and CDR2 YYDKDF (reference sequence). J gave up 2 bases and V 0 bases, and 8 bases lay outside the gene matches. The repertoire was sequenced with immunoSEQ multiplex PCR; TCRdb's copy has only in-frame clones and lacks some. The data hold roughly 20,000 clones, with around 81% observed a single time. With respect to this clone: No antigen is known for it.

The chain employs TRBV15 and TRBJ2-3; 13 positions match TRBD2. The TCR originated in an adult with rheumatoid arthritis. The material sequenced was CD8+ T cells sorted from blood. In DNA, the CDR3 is TGTGCCACCAGCAGAGATGGGACTAGCGGGGTAGGCGTCACAGATACGCAGTATTTT. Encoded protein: CATSRDGTSGVGVTDTQYF.